The sequence of this TCR beta chain was determined in a study of regulatory T cells in long-lasting Graves disease. Findings of the study overall: When disease was persistent, TRBV28, TRBJ1-2 and TRBJ2-5 were the favored segments.

V gave up 1 base and J gave up 3 bases, with 10 bases separating them. This CDR3 spans 16 amino acids. Regarding time point: persistent/refractory GD, antithyroid drugs over 5 years with positive TRAb. Making the TCR library involved RNA that had been extracted from PBMCs. Many counts were recorded for this clonotype. Its antigen is unidentified. Arm-PCR of CDR3 regions and iRepertoire HTBI primers were the basis on which TCR beta libraries were built. TCRdb ran MiXCR on the multiplex PCR reads and lists one entry per CDR3 protein. The sample includes roughly 300,000 distinct CDR3 sequences, about 20% of them seen just once.

The sample consisted of peripheral blood mononuclear cells (PBMCs), taken when the disease was refractory, from a patient treated with antithyroid drugs. The source of this sequence is a female donor with Graves disease. The rearrangement uses TRBV12-3 or TRBV12-4 and TRBJ1-6; D is unclear. For the CDR3, the DNA is TGTGCCAGCAGTTTAGGAGGGAGGTACTATAATTCACCCCTCCACTTT. This sequence encodes CASSLGGRYYNSPLHF.